This TCR beta chain was documented in a study of cytomegalovirus exposure and HLA in healthy donors. PCR was performed using 60 Vbeta and 13 Jbeta primers. Profiling relied on immunoSEQ multiplex PCR, and the TCRdb table lists in-frame clones only, not all of them. Of approximately 200,000 clones in the sample, approximately 79% were seen once. Worth noting for this clone: Its specificity is not known.

Germline loops: CDR1 SGDLS, CDR2 YYNGEE. CDR3 size: 16 residues. Trimming cost V 4 bases and J 1 base; bases outside gene matches: 6. Findings and limits, study-wide: TCR beta chain V- and J-gene trimming was linked, in a later analysis, to a missense variant in DCLRE1C.

The specimen sequenced was PBMCs. This sequence originates from a man aged 18 to 29 in good health and CMV-seronegative. The chain carries TRBV9 and TRBJ2-3; 10 bases agree with TRBD2. Here the CDR3 DNA reads TGTGCCAGCAGCCTCACCGGGACTAGCGGCACAGATACGCAGTATTTT. Translating gives CASSLTGTSGTDTQYF.